The sequence of this TCR beta chain was determined in a study of CD8+ T cells in alopecia areata. Study at large: The authors scored treated patients' severity by affected scalp percentage. General study points: Scalp clonality and expanded CD8+ clones among the top 100 were significantly decreased by tofacitinib.

The CDR3 is 14 residues long. Germline trimming cut 3 bases from V and 4 bases from J; bases unmatched to any gene: 6. Germline values: CDR1 SQVTM, CDR2 ANQGSEA. Indicated treatment: oral pan-JAK inhibitor, 5-10 mg twice daily. Reverse transcription of extracted RNA yielded cDNA, which provided the sequencing template. Produced via immunoSEQ multiplex PCR; TCRdb's table is partial and in-frame only. Altogether roughly 200,000 clones are present, approximately 60% being singletons, with the ten largest covering less than 4%. This clone was detected once. Its antigen remains unidentified. The sequencing used CD4+ T cells sorted from blood, collected at week 4, from a patient treated with tofacitinib. The TCR sequence derives from a human donor with alopecia areata. The V call is TRBV29-1, the J call TRBJ2-5; 9 bases align to TRBD2. The CDR3 loop is CSVDGGGAGETQYF. The CDR3 bases are TGCAGCGTTGACGGCGGGGGGGCCGGAGAGACCCAGTACTTC.